This T cell receptor (beta chain) was identified during a study of T cells after yellow fever vaccination. As for the study in general: SMART-Seq v4 Ultra Low Input prepared libraries from low-cell fractions.

Trimming shortened V by 5 bases and J by 6 bases, and 20 bases separated the two germline ends. CDR3 length: 17 residues. Germline CDR1 reads SGHTA; CDR2 reads FQGNSA. Overall study results and limits: Post-booster repertoires again held most primary-vaccination clones (approximately 96% CD4, over 80% CD8).

This clonotype was found a few times. Its target is not known. MiXCR, applied by TCRdb to the 5' RACE reads, yields one record per CDR3 protein. There are 60,000 to 85,000 distinct CDR3 sequences in the sample; just over 6.5% occur only once, and about 40% lies in the top ten. The V call is TRBV7-2, the J call TRBJ1-6; tentatively, D is TRBD1 (6 bases). The sample was CD8+ T cells sorted from PBMCs, taken around 45 days after the first yellow fever vaccination. The receptor was isolated from a man between 18 and 35 years old who received the YFV17D yellow fever vaccine. The CDR3 sequence: CASSGLRPGDFNSPLHF. The CDR3 DNA follows: TGTGCCAGCAGCGGCCTCCGGCCAGGGGATTTTAATTCACCCCTCCACTTT.